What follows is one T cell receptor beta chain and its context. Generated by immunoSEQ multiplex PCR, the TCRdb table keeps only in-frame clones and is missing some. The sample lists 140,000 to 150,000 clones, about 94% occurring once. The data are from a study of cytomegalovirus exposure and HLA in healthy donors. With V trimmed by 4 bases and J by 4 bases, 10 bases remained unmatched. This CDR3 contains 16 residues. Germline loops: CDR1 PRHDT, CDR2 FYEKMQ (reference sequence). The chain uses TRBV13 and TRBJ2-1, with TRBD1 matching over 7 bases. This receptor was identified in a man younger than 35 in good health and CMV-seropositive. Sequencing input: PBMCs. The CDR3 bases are TGTGCCAGCAGCTCCCTCGACAGGGCGAATTACAATGAGCAGTTCTTC. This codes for CASSSLDRANYNEQFF.